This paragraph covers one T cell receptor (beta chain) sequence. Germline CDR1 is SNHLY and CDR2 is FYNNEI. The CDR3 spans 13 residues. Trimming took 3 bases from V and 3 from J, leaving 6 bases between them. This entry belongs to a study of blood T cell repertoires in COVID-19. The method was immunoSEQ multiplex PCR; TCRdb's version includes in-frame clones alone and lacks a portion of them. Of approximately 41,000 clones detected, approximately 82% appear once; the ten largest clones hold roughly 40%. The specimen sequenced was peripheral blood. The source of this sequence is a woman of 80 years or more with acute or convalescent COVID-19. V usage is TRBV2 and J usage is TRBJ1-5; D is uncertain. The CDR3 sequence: CASSDSHNQPQHF. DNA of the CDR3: TGTGCCAGCAGTGATAGTCACAATCAGCCCCAGCATTTT.